This passage covers 18 T cell receptor beta chains from one sample sequenced in a study of blood T cells in healthy people across ages. A sample-barcoded 5' primer and a J-beta primer mix were used in a second PCR of about 7 to 12 cycles. MiXCR was run by TCRdb on the 5' RACE reads, yielding one entry per CDR3 protein. The profile shows approximately 850,000 distinct CDR3 sequences, 44% of them singletons. The sequenced material came from blood. The receptors originated from a man aged 55 to 70 in good health.

The chain carries TRBV6-1 and TRBJ2-3; no clear D gene. The CDR3 consists of 12 residues. CDR1 and CDR2 (germline): MNHNS, SASEGT. V was pared by 3 bases and J by 4 bases, with 5 bases between. This CDR3 is CASSDGADTQYF. The CDR3 region has the DNA TGTGCCAGCAGTGACGGTGCAGATACGCAGTATTTT.

This clonotype has just a few counts. CDR3 bases: TGTGCCAGCAGTGAGGATACAGGAGCCTACGAGCAGTACTTC. It codes for CASSEDTGAYEQYF. This chain links TRBV6-1 with TRBJ2-7; D possibly corresponds to TRBD1 (5 bases). The germline CDR1 and CDR2 sequences are MNHNS and SASEGT. Trimming took 3 bases from V and 2 from J, leaving 11 bases between them. This CDR3 is built from 14 residues.

To note about this clonotype: Mismatch with germline at one junction end may stem from a read error. The rearrangement joins TRBV7-9 to TRBJ1-1; TRBD1 aligns across 7 bases. Germline CDR1 reads SEHNR; CDR2 reads FQNEAQ (reference sequence). CDR3 length: 14 amino acids. Written as DNA, the CDR3 is TGTGCTAGCAGCTTAGCGTCTGGGACAGTTGGAGCTTTCTTT. Translating it yields CASSLASGTVGAFF.

The chain employs TRBV9 and TRBJ2-7, with D possibly matching TRBD2 (7 bases). V was pared by 0 bases and J by 7 bases, with 14 bases between. Germline values: CDR1 SGDLS, CDR2 YYNGEE. The CDR3 covers 14 residues. CDR3 protein: CASSVAAGAREQYF. Written as DNA, the CDR3 is TGTGCCAGCAGCGTAGCTGCGGGGGCTCGGGAGCAGTACTTC.

V and J are TRBV3-1 and TRBJ2-5; possible D gene TRBD1, 6 bases. V lost 4 bases to trimming and J lost 5 bases, with 14 bases between them. CDR3 length: 14 residues. In germline, CDR1 is LGHDT, CDR2 YNNKEL (reference sequence). In DNA form, the CDR3 reads TGTGCCAGCAGCCCTCGTAAGGGGGTGGAGACCCAGTACTTC. Its translation: CASSPRKGVETQYF.

The chain combines TRBV27 with TRBJ1-2; a possible D gene is TRBD1 (5 bases). Germline V lookup: CDR1 MNHEY, CDR2 SMNVEV (reference sequence). The CDR3 consists of 18 residues. The V end lost 0 bases, the J end lost 1 base, and 18 bases lay between the germline ends. This chain's CDR3 is CASSLSGADTTINYGYTF. In DNA form, the CDR3 reads TGTGCCAGCAGTTTATCAGGGGCGGATACAACGATTAACTATGGCTACACCTTC.

The genes are TRBV12-3 or TRBV12-4 and TRBJ1-1; D is ambiguous. This CDR3 has 16 residues. V was clipped by 6 bases and J by 1 base, with 18 bases between them. CDR3 sequence (DNA): TGTGCCAGCAGCCCTGGACCGGGTCGGGGGAACACTGAAGCTTTCTTT. It translates to CASSPGPGRGNTEAFF.

This clonotype was detected a few times. The CDR3 bases are TGCAGTGCTAGCGGACAGGTCTCGGGATATGCAACTAATGAAAAACTGTTTTTT. This gives the protein CSASGQVSGYATNEKLFF. V gene TRBV20-1 combines with J gene TRBJ1-4, with 7 bases aligning to TRBD1. The CDR3 has 18 residues. Germline CDR1 reads DFQATT; CDR2 reads SNEGSKA (reference sequence). Trimming at V came to 3 bases and at J to 0 bases, leaving 13 bases not matched to a gene.

J is TRBJ1-1 and V is TRBV20-1; tentatively, D is TRBD1 (5 bases). The V gene lost 6 bases and the J gene lost 11 bases, with 16 bases spanning the gap. Germline V gene sequence: CDR1 DFQATT, CDR2 SNEGSKA (reference sequence). This CDR3 is 11 amino acids long. CDR3 sequence (DNA): TGCAGTGCCCAGTGGGACTGGGGGGCTTTCTTT. It is translated as CSAQWDWGAFF.

The rearrangement joins TRBV16 to TRBJ2-4; the D gene could be TRBD1 or TRBD2 (5 bases each). The J call may be faulty, since TRBJ2-7 better matches the DNA end. The CDR3 has 14 amino acids. From germline, CDR1 is KGHSY and CDR2 FQNENV. The CDR3 here is CASSQSGSGGEQYF. The CDR3 nucleotides read TGTGCCAGCAGCCAATCGGGCAGTGGGGGCGAGCAGTACTTC.

The chain is built from TRBV20-1 and TRBJ2-7, with 7 bases fitting TRBD1. V dropped 4 bases and J dropped 3; count of bases not matched to a gene: 9. Germline loops: CDR1 DFQATT, CDR2 SNEGSKA (reference sequence). The CDR3 covers 14 residues. The CDR3 nucleotides are TGCAGTGCTAAAGACAGGGTAGGGAACTACGAGCAGTACTTC. Amino acids: CSAKDRVGNYEQYF.

This clonotype was seen more than once but under ten times. The chain joins TRBV12-3 or TRBV12-4 to TRBJ1-1; D possibly corresponds to TRBD1 (5 bases). The CDR3 spans 13 residues. The ends were cut back, 5 bases at V and 9 bases at J, with 16 bases in the middle. The CDR3 bases are TGTGCCAGCAGTGGCGGCGGGACTTCACAAGCTTTCTTT. It translates to CASSGGGTSQAFF.

This clonotype occurred many times. The V gene is TRBV29-1, the J gene TRBJ2-5; D gene ambiguous. CDR3 length equals 13 residues. V was pared by 1 base and J by 4 bases, with 10 bases between. From germline, CDR1 is SQVTM and CDR2 ANQGSEA. This CDR3 reads CSVEGSRGETQYF. CDR3 sequence (DNA): TGCAGCGTTGAAGGATCGAGAGGAGAGACCCAGTACTTC.

V gene TRBV12-5 combines with J gene TRBJ2-7; a weak D match, TRBD2 (5 bases). This CDR3 comprises 15 residues. In germline, CDR1 is LGHNT, CDR2 FRNRAP. The germline V and J ends were trimmed by 5 bases and 0 bases, with 14 bases remaining between them. For the CDR3, the DNA is TGTGCTAGTGGTCCGGGAAAGCTGGGCTCCTACGAGCAGTACTTC. It codes for CASGPGKLGSYEQYF.

This clonotype was detected once. Since a much larger clone is just one base distant, this may be a read error. The J gene is TRBJ2-1, the V gene TRBV27; no definite D call. The J call may be in error: the DNA end matches TRBJ2-7 better. The CDR3 length is 13 residues. Germline values: CDR1 MNHEY, CDR2 SMNVEV (reference sequence). This CDR3 is CASSLWNDNEQYF. CDR3 nucleotide sequence: TGTGCCAGCAGCCTTTGGAATGACAATGAGCAGTACTTC.

The genes are TRBV12-3 or TRBV12-4 and TRBJ2-1; 10 nucleotides match TRBD1. The CDR3 runs to 14 residues. J gave up 13 bases and V 6 bases, and 12 bases lay outside the gene matches. CDR3 protein: CASSQPVGQGGQFF. The CDR3, as DNA: TGTGCCAGCAGCCAGCCTGTCGGACAGGGGGGACAGTTCTTC.

The gene calls are TRBV11-3 and TRBJ2-7, with 9 nucleotides matching TRBD1. V lost 1 base, J lost 7 bases, and 11 bases stayed unmatched. The CDR3 is 16 amino acids. The germline V gene encodes CDR1 SGHNT and CDR2 YENEEA. CDR3 sequence: CASSLVGQGFYSEQYF. As DNA, the CDR3 is TGTGCCAGCAGCTTAGTGGGACAGGGATTCTACAGTGAGCAGTACTTC.

A note on this clonotype: One end of the junction does not line up with germline, which may come from a read error. The chain combines TRBV4-1 with TRBJ2-7, with 13 bases aligning to TRBD2. Per the germline V gene, CDR1 is MGHRA and CDR2 is YSYEKL. The CDR3 sequence is 16 residues long. The CDR3 DNA reads as TGCGCCGGCAGCCAAGATGGGACTAGCGGGGACTACGAGCAGTACTTC. Protein: CAGSQDGTSGDYEQYF.